The present T cell receptor beta chain was sequenced within a study of blood T cells in healthy people across ages (dated by TCRdb to the mid-2010s). Study-level background: In model experiments, template switching captured roughly one uniquely barcoded TCR beta cDNA molecule for every two T cells. For two donors (one aged 18 to 30 and one aged 80 or older), the study analyzed two additional independent replicas of 1 million unique cDNA reads from the same blood draw. The donors were split into four age groups: young (average around 15 years), middle-aged (about 40), aged (over 55) and long-lived (about 74). Using deep sequencing normalized with unique cDNA molecular identifiers, the study measured how TCR beta repertoire diversity changes with age.

What the research found in general, with its limitations: Compared with the aged group, the long-lived group had more naive CD4+ T cells, fewer expanded clones and increased TCR diversity, a pattern suggesting age selection. Conclusive comparison of naive and antigen-experienced compartments was prevented by the profiling of bulk unsorted PBMCs. The CMV infection status of donors was not known, potentially confounding age-related changes in expanded clonotypes. Estimates of total diversity based on one million sequenced T cells were regarded as lower bounds and as underestimates. As age increased, observed TCR beta diversity per million T cells dropped in a roughly linear way, and a significant reduction was already evident by age about 40. Observed TCR beta diversity correlated strongly with the percentage of naive T cells measured by flow cytometry.

Systemically healthy Caucasian individuals from Russia, 39 in total and aged roughly 6 to 95 years, were included as donors. Each donor gave 8 to 10 milliliters of peripheral blood, drawn into EDTA-treated Vacutainer tubes. PBMCs were isolated by Ficoll-Paque density-gradient centrifugation, with at least 6 million obtained per sample. Total RNA was extracted from PBMCs with Trizol reagent, with at least 6 micrograms obtained per sample. For every donor, flow cytometry on a PBMC aliquot measured the percentage of naive CD45RAhigh/CD27high T cells. About this clonotype: Its antigen specificity is not known. The record has no base qualities; no much larger clone is one base away.

Its CDR3 holds 13 amino acids, cysteine through phenylalanine. Only CDR3 DNA remains: 39 bases, in frame from the first base. The germline V gene (reference sequence) specifies SSHAT as CDR1 and FNYEAQ as CDR2. Library preparation employed 5' RACE. Sequenced using an Illumina HiSeq 2500. A second PCR of about 6 to 11 cycles was run with a J-beta primer mix and a sample-barcoded 5' primer. Each TCR beta cDNA molecule received a unique molecular identifier from a template-switch 5' adaptor carrying 12 random nucleotides. At least 2.5 million CDR3-containing paired-end reads were obtained from each sample. All of the RNA was converted into first-strand cDNA using the Mint cDNA synthesis kit, with a TRBC-specific oligonucleotide serving as the primer. After uracil-DNA glycosylase treatment, a first 18-cycle PCR used universal primers M1SS and BC2_uni_R on all cDNA. The original pipeline was this. For normalization, 1 million high-quality reads, each with a distinct molecular identifier, were randomly selected from each sample. Reads with shared molecular identifiers were discarded instead of being binned into consensus sequences. CDR3 identification, clonotype clustering and error correction used MiTCR with a Q25 quality threshold and the strictest error-elimination algorithm. A nonparametric unseen species model with Euler transformation was used to estimate lower-bound total TCR beta diversity. TCRdb trimmed the raw reads at Q25, called clones with MiXCR and kept productive beta chains. Entries that share a CDR3 protein sequence are merged under the most common genes and DNA. These V and J calls are TCRdb output, not the study's own analysis. Present in this sample are 800,000 to 1,300,000 distinct CDR3 sequences, approximately 26% of which were seen just once. The ten largest clones capture about 0.69% of the sample.

These same data were also listed under a study on T cells of mothers and their children. Taken from the second paper: The donors were nine systemically healthy Caucasian individuals, made up of three mothers and their six children. cDNA synthesis consumed the entire amount of extracted RNA, loaded at approximately 1.6 ug RNA in each 15 ul reaction. Sample barcodes and 2-4 random nucleotides were added via the M1S primer in the second PCR. Each mother yielded over 9 million TCR beta CDR3 reads and each child about 3 million reads. In both related and unrelated pairs, thymic selection shapes the output of TCR recombination in a similar way, with inherited differences having only a minor effect. Related mother-child pairs always showed normalized repertoire overlap that was slightly higher than in unrelated mother-child pairs, though the difference was never significant. No persistent microchimeric T cell clones were found, with a detection sensitivity of roughly 100 clones per million clonotypes. In the study, deep NGS was used to compare the TCR beta repertoires of mothers and children, and features distinguishing related mother-child pairs from unrelated individuals were sought. Mothers averaged roughly 40 +/- 4 years of age and children averaged about 10 +/- 4 years. After adapter ligation with NEBNext reagents, the libraries were sequenced on Illumina HiSeq 2000 with 100+100 nt paired-end reads. To avoid cross-contamination, the mother libraries and the child libraries were prepared a month apart and sequenced in separate runs. For each donor, between roughly 450,000 and 2,300,000 distinct TCR beta clonotypes were identified. Naive TCR beta clonotypes were estimated from low-frequency clonotypes matched to each donor's FACS-determined naive share, without sorting.

The chain links TRBV7-7 with TRBJ2-5, and 8 junctional nucleotides match TRBD2. With the DNA end fitting TRBJ2-1 better, the J assignment may be wrong. The sequence came from a girl aged 2 to 10 in good health. Sequenced: blood. CDR3 loop: CASGTGGGNEQFF. The nucleotide sequence is TGTGCTAGCGGAACCGGGGGGGGGAATGAGCAGTTCTTC.